This T cell receptor beta chain came from a study of identical twins. This clonotype was seen a handful of times. TCRdb reprocessed the 5' RACE reads via MiXCR and lists one record per CDR3 protein. The data hold 450,000 or so distinct CDR3 sequences, with approximately 15% observed a single time. With 1 base clipped from V and 5 bases from J, the junction kept 11 bases outside the gene matches. Germline loops: CDR1 SGHDT, CDR2 YYEEEE. CDR3 length equals 17 residues. Separately, the same data were catalogued under a study of yellow fever vaccine responses in identical twins. That report notes: Each twin's T cell response to the vaccine was reported to look partly convergent and partly personalized.

The sequence came from a woman between 18 and 30 years old in good health. Sequencing input: CD4+ T cells sorted from blood. This chain links TRBV5-6 with TRBJ1-4, with TRBD1 matching over 7 bases. CDR3 sequence reads: CASSLLTGSRPNEKLFF. The DNA for the CDR3 is TGTGCCAGCAGCTTGTTGACAGGGTCCCGTCCCAATGAAAAACTGTTTTTT.